The T cell receptor beta chain described here comes from a study of shared clonotypes between healthy human individuals. Study-level information: Aged 18 to 49, the donors were two women and a few men.

There are 15 residues in the CDR3. The V gene end was trimmed by 2 bases and the J gene end by 0 bases; junction bases not matched to a gene: 6. The germline V gene has CDR1 GTSNPN and CDR2 SVGIG (reference sequence). Naive CD8 cells comprised CD45RO-negative, CCR7-positively selected cells, excluding terminally differentiated effector memory CD45RA+ cells. Deep-level assay runs were performed. Here immunoSEQ multiplex PCR was the method, and the copy in TCRdb shows in-frame clones only, minus some. The sample holds some 2.1 million clones, 93% seen once. The sequenced sample consisted of naive CD8+ T cells from PBMCs. This clonotype was sampled from a man younger than 35 in good health. Some clones in this sample may be carry-over from other donors' samples. The V gene is TRBV30, the J gene TRBJ1-2; 7 bases align to TRBD1. DNA for the CDR3: TGTGCCTGGAGTAGACCCGGGACAGCTAACTATGGCTACACCTTC. It codes for CAWSRPGTANYGYTF.